A single sample is the source of the 14 T cell receptor beta chains below, sequenced in a study of T-cell reconstitution after alpha-beta-depleted transplantation in children. A TCRbeta library incorporating unique molecular identifiers was prepared. TCRdb used MiXCR to reprocess the PCR reads, holding one entry per CDR3 protein. The sample has a few hundred thousand distinct CDR3 sequences; roughly 16% are singletons. Specimen: PBMCs, mostly from graft donor cells, collected 360 days after TCRalphabeta/CD19-depleted stem cell transplant. Receptors originate from a boy less than two years old who had a stem cell transplant for Wiskott-Aldrich syndrome, so the T cells may come from the graft donor.

This clonotype was counted a few times. The chain employs TRBV6-1 and TRBJ2-5, with D tentatively TRBD2 (6 bases). Germline V gene lookup returns CDR1 MNHNS and CDR2 SASEGT. Trimming took 7 bases from V and 4 from J, leaving 19 bases between them. The CDR3 contains 15 residues. The CDR3 DNA follows: TGTGCCAGCAATCCCAGAGGGCGGAGGGGAGAGACCCAGTACTTC. This translates into CASNPRGRRGETQYF.

V usage is TRBV6-1 and J usage is TRBJ2-3, with 9 bases matching TRBD2. The germline V gene encodes CDR1 MNHNS and CDR2 SASEGT. The CDR3 loop spans 15 amino acids. The J segment lost 0 bases and the V segment lost 7 bases, leaving 5 bases of the junction unmatched. Written as DNA, the CDR3 is TGTGCCAGCACCCGACTAGCGGCGAGCACAGATACGCAGTATTTT. This codes for CASTRLAASTDTQYF.

The sample holds many counts of this clonotype. This rearrangement joins TRBV4-1 to TRBJ2-7; the D gene is possibly TRBD1 (5 bases). V lost 3 bases and J 2 bases, leaving 17 bases between the germline ends. Germline V lookup: CDR1 MGHRA, CDR2 YSYEKL. CDR3 size: 16 residues. The CDR3 sequence: CASSHQTVQGAYEQYF. The CDR3 coding sequence is TGCGCCAGCAGCCACCAGACAGTCCAAGGTGCCTACGAGCAGTACTTC.

The chain employs TRBV29-1 and TRBJ2-5, with 7 bases identical to TRBD1. The germline V gene has CDR1 SQVTM and CDR2 ANQGSEA. V dropped 2 bases and J dropped 6; count of bases not matched to a gene: 6. CDR3 length equals 13 residues. The CDR3 DNA reads as TGCAGCGTTGAAATGGGCAGGGGGAAGACCCAGTACTTC. Its translation: CSVEMGRGKTQYF.

There are many counts of this clonotype. The genes are TRBV5-1 and TRBJ2-2; D remains ambiguous. The CDR3 covers 14 residues. The germline gives CDR1 SGHRS, CDR2 YFSETQ. With 4 bases removed from V and 5 bases from J, the gap between germline ends came to 12 bases. CDR3 region: CASSPPGRTGELFF. The CDR3 nucleotides are TGCGCCAGCAGCCCTCCCGGTAGAACCGGGGAGCTGTTTTTT.

This clonotype was seen a few times. The chain is built from TRBV7-9 and TRBJ2-3, with D perhaps matching TRBD1 (6 bases). The CDR3 contains 16 residues. V was shortened by 5 bases and J by 1 base, with 16 bases between the two germline ends. Germline CDR1 reads SEHNR; CDR2 reads FQNEAQ (reference sequence). The CDR3 sequence is CASSTPGTYGTDTQYF. The CDR3 DNA reads TGTGCCAGCAGCACCCCCGGGACATACGGCACAGATACGCAGTATTTT.

The chain uses TRBV9 and TRBJ2-2, with D unclear. Germline V CDR1 and CDR2: SGDLS, YYNGEE. V was clipped by 4 bases and J by 3 bases, with 16 bases between them. The CDR3 is 16 amino acids. Written as DNA, the CDR3 is TGTGCCAGCAGCCCGAAATTACCTAGAGACACCGGGGAGCTGTTTTTT. It is translated as CASSPKLPRDTGELFF.

This clonotype was seen a handful of times. The V call is TRBV15, the J call TRBJ2-3, with D tentatively TRBD1 or TRBD2 (5 bases each). V lost 0 bases, J lost 3 bases, and 19 bases lay in between. Germline CDR1 is LNHNV and CDR2 is YYDKDF (reference sequence). The CDR3 has 18 residues. In DNA, the CDR3 is TGTGCCACCAGCAGAGAGAGGGGCGCAGAGAAGCGAACAGATACGCAGTATTTT. It encodes CATSRERGAEKRTDTQYF.

The chain carries TRBV7-6 and TRBJ2-3, with D possibly TRBD1 on 6 matching bases. Germline CDR1 is SGHVS and CDR2 is FNYEAQ. The CDR3 is 16 residues long. Trimming took off 4 bases at V and 4 bases at J, with 18 bases between the two ends. As DNA, the CDR3 is TGTGCCAGCAGCTCCTCGACAGGCCCTCGACCAGATACGCAGTATTTT. Its translation: CASSSSTGPRPDTQYF.

There are a few counts of this clonotype. The chain has TRBV6-5 and TRBJ2-7; no definite D call. The germline CDR1 and CDR2 sequences are MNHEY and SVGAGI. Between the trimmed V and J ends, which lost 4 bases and 0 bases, there was a span of 13 bases. The CDR3 contains 15 residues. The CDR3 reads CASSSPTRLSYEQYF. The CDR3 nucleotides read TGTGCCAGCAGTTCCCCGACAAGACTCTCCTACGAGCAGTACTTC.

The CDR3 nucleotides read TGTGCCAGCAGTTACTGGGCCAGGGGTGAGACCCAGTACTTC. Translated: CASSYWARGETQYF. The chain is built from TRBV6-5 and TRBJ2-5; the D gene is possibly TRBD1 (6 bases). The CDR3 totals 14 residues. Germline values: CDR1 MNHEY, CDR2 SVGAGI. Trimming took off 1 base at V and 5 bases at J, with 11 bases between the two ends.

The rearrangement joins TRBV5-5 to TRBJ2-1, with 9 bases lining up with TRBD2. Germline trimming cut 3 bases from V and 0 bases from J; bases unmatched to any gene: 4. The CDR3 runs to 16 residues. Germline lookup yields CDR1 SGHKS and CDR2 YYEKEE (reference sequence). Written as DNA, the CDR3 is TGTGCCAGCAGCTGTCTTAGCGGGAGCTCCTACAATGAGCAGTTCTTC. The encoded protein is CASSCLSGSSYNEQFF.

The V gene is TRBV24-1, the J gene TRBJ2-3, with D possibly being TRBD1 (6 bases). V was shortened by 1 base and J by 0 bases, with 13 bases between the two germline ends. Looked up from germline, CDR1 is KGHDR and CDR2 is SFDVKD. The CDR3 length is 17 residues. CDR3 in amino acids: CATSDFRTAISTDTQYF. As DNA, the CDR3 is TGTGCCACCAGTGATTTCCGGACAGCAATCAGCACAGATACGCAGTATTTT.

This clonotype was detected only a few times. This CDR3 is CASSSASGFSYEQYF. In DNA, the CDR3 is TGTGCCAGCAGCTCCGCTAGCGGGTTCTCCTACGAGCAGTACTTC. This chain connects TRBV11-2 to TRBJ2-7; TRBD2 matches 8 bases. The V segment lost 4 bases and the J segment 0 bases; nucleotides outside the gene matches: 5. Germline loops: CDR1 SGHAT, CDR2 FQNNGV. The CDR3 extends over 15 amino acids.